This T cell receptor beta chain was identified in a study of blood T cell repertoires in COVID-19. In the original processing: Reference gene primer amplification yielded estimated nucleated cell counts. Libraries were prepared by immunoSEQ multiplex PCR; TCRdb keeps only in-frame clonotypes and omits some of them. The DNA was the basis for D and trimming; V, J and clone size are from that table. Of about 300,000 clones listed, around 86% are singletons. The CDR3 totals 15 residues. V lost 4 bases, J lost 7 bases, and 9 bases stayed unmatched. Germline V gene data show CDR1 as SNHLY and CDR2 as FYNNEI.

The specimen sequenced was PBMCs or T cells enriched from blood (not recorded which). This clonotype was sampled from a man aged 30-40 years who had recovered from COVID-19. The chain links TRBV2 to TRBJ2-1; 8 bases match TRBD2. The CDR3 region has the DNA TGTGCCAGCAGTGGTTCTAGCGGGTATTTGAATGAGCAGTTCTTC. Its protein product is CASSGSSGYLNEQFF.